The present T cell receptor beta chain was sequenced within a study of T-cell memory formation after mild COVID-19. Across the study: In these data, TCR clusters were largely donor specific.

Broader study findings: Pre-infection memory showed some responding clones, and this suggested that cross-reactive memory joined.

This clonotype was seen repeatedly, ten times or more. As yet, its antigen is unknown. Sample barcodes and UMIs were carried by the TCR alpha and TCR beta cDNA libraries that 5'RACE generated with constant-segment primers. MiXCR was run by TCRdb on the 5' RACE reads, yielding one entry per CDR3 protein. This sample has 250,000 to 300,000 distinct CDR3 sequences; about a sixth occur once, and the top ten carry 20% to 25%. This CDR3 comprises 15 residues. In germline, CDR1 is MNHEY, CDR2 SVGAGI. V lost 0 bases and J 7 bases, leaving 13 bases between the germline ends. This chain links TRBV6-5 with TRBJ2-1, with a weak D call TRBD1 (5 bases). The sequence was collected from a man aged 18 to 35 who had mild COVID-19 (a few samples of this study predate the infection). Cell type and time point are not known. Material for sequencing was PBMCs or a T cell subset sorted from them (not recorded which). CDR3 region: CASSYSARVRNEQFF. In DNA, the CDR3 is TGTGCCAGCAGTTACTCGGCCAGGGTTAGAAATGAGCAGTTCTTC.